One T cell receptor beta chain is described in this entry. Looked up from germline, CDR1 is SGHTA and CDR2 is FQGNSA. The ends lost 2 bases at V and 2 bases at J; junction bases unmatched: 9. CDR3 length equals 18 residues. Terminally differentiated effector memory CD45RA+ cells were excluded by CCR7 positive selection of CD45RO-negative cells. This entry comes from a study of shared clonotypes between healthy human individuals. Produced via immunoSEQ multiplex PCR; TCRdb's table is partial and in-frame only. This table has 450,000 to 700,000 clones, around 95% appearing once. Sequences were obtained from naive CD8+ T cells sorted from blood. The chain carries TRBV7-2 and TRBJ2-7, with TRBD2 matching over 13 bases. The receptor's source is a woman between 25 and 40 years old in good health. The CDR3 nucleotides are TGTGCCAGCAGCTTATCACTAGCGGGAGGGCTAGCGACCTACGAGCAGTACTTC. Protein product: CASSLSLAGGLATYEQYF.